What follows are 22 T cell receptor beta chains derived from one specimen sequenced in a study of CD8+CD57+ T cells in acquired aplastic anemia. All patients picked for sequencing had shown, by flow cytometry, an expansion of CD8+CD57+ cells. Genomic DNA provided the template from which TCR beta VDJ and CDR3 profiles were obtained. TCRdb analysed the reads with MiXCR anew, one entry per CDR3 protein. The sample holds about 200,000 distinct CDR3 sequences, about half seen once. The specimen was sorted CD4+, CD8+, or CD8+CD57+ T cells (not recorded which) from PBMCs. The source is a human donor with aplastic anemia.

This rearrangement joins TRBV7-2 to TRBJ1-4; 9 bases align to TRBD1. CDR3 length: 18 amino acids. The junction had 10 bases not matched to a gene; V was cut back by 5 bases and J by 0 bases. Germline assignment: CDR1 SGHTA and CDR2 FQGNSA. The CDR3 here is CASSPRDRVAATNEKLFF. The CDR3, as DNA: TGTGCCAGCAGCCCGAGGGACAGGGTGGCCGCAACTAATGAAAAACTGTTTTTT.

CDR3 bases: TGTGCCAGCAGCTTACGGACAGCTTACACCGGGGAGCTGTTTTTT. Translated: CASSLRTAYTGELFF. The V call is TRBV7-9, the J call TRBJ2-2; D is possibly TRBD1 (6 bases). CDR3 size: 15 residues. In germline, CDR1 is SEHNR, CDR2 FQNEAQ (reference sequence). The V and J ends lost 2 bases and 3 bases respectively, with 10 bases between them. The full variable domain, its missing parts supplied by reference TRBV7-9 and TRBJ2-2, is DTGVSQNPRHKITKRGQNVTFRCDPISEHNRLYWYRQTLGQGPEFLTYFQNEAQLEKSRLLSDRFSAERPKGSFSTLEIQRTEQGDSAMYLCASSLRTAYTGELFFGEGSRLTVL.

The sample holds many counts of this clonotype. The V call is TRBV12-5, the J call TRBJ1-1, with unresolved D. Trimming stripped 5 bases from V and 3 bases from J, with 7 bases between. CDR3 length: 12 amino acids. CDR1 is LGHNT, CDR2 FRNRAP, per germline. CDR3 in amino acids: CASGLTHTEAFF. In DNA form, the CDR3 reads TGTGCTAGTGGTCTGACCCACACTGAAGCTTTCTTT.

J is TRBJ1-2 and V is TRBV6-1; D gene ambiguous. This CDR3 is built from 12 residues. The V end was cut by 0 bases, the J end by 11 bases, with 10 bases between. Per germline, CDR1 MNHNS and CDR2 SASEGT. For the CDR3, the DNA is TGTGCCAGCAGTGAAGCCCATCGGTTATACACCTTC. Protein: CASSEAHRLYTF.

This clonotype was observed a handful of times. Germline is not matched at one junction end, which may reflect a read error. This chain uses TRBV20-1 with TRBJ1-1; TRBD1 might be the D (5 bases). This CDR3 is 13 amino acids long. CDR1 is DFQATT and CDR2 is SNEGSKA in the germline V gene (reference sequence). The CDR3 nucleotides read TGCAGTGCTAGAGGTGGGACGGACACTGAAGCATTCTTT. Amino acid sequence: CSARGGTDTEAFF.

This clonotype was seen repeatedly, ten times or more. This chain joins TRBV10-3 and TRBJ2-2, with D possibly being TRBD1 (5 bases). V lost 11 bases and J lost 1, with 8 bases in between. This CDR3 has 12 residues. The germline V gene encodes CDR1 ENHRY and CDR2 SYGVKD. The CDR3 here is CAGQGNTGELFF. In DNA form, the CDR3 reads TGTGCCGGTCAGGGGAACACCGGGGAGCTGTTTTTT.

This clonotype was seen ten or more times. This rearrangement joins TRBV11-2 to TRBJ2-3, with D possibly being TRBD2 (6 bases). Germline CDR1 is SGHAT and CDR2 is FQNNGV. The CDR3 consists of 16 residues. V lost 1 base and J lost 5, with 16 bases in between. The CDR3 bases are TGTGCCAGCAGCTTAGTATTTTCGGGGGAGGAAGATACGCAGTATTTT. Translation: CASSLVFSGEEDTQYF.

The gene calls are TRBV7-9 and TRBJ1-1, with D uncertain. The germline V gene has CDR1 SEHNR and CDR2 FQNEAQ (reference sequence). V dropped 1 base and J dropped 7 bases, with 16 bases sitting between them. This CDR3 is 15 amino acids long. CDR3 nucleotide sequence: TGTGCCAGCAGCTTAGTAGCGGGGATTGACTGTGAAGCTTTCTTT. Amino acids: CASSLVAGIDCEAFF.

The table lists this clonotype with a few counts. The rearrangement joins TRBV3-1 to TRBJ2-5; 8 nucleotides match TRBD1. CDR3 length: 13 amino acids. Germline V gene sequence: CDR1 LGHDT, CDR2 YNNKEL (reference sequence). J was trimmed by 1 base and V by 10 bases; bases with no gene match: 5. Here the CDR3 DNA reads TGTGCCACCCGACAGGGGCCCCAAGAGACCCAGTACTTC. Translated, it gives CATRQGPQETQYF.

Ten or more counts support this clonotype. The chain uses TRBV5-8 and TRBJ2-5, with TRBD2 identical over 10 bases. V dropped 3 bases and J dropped 4; count of bases not matched to a gene: 6. Germline CDR1 SGHTS, CDR2 YDEGEE. The CDR3 consists of 15 residues. CDR3 coding DNA: TGTGCCAGCAGCTCTATAGCGGGAGGTCGAGAGACCCAGTACTTC. Translation: CASSSIAGGRETQYF.

The V call is TRBV10-3, the J call TRBJ1-1; the D gene is possibly TRBD1 (6 bases). V was shortened by 10 bases and J by 6 bases, with 18 bases between the two germline ends. The CDR3 loop spans 13 amino acids. Germline V CDR1 and CDR2: ENHRY, SYGVKD. CDR3 in amino acids: CASSRRGGAEAFF. The CDR3 DNA reads as TGTGCCAGCAGCCGAAGGGGGGGGGCTGAAGCTTTCTTT.

The rearrangement links TRBV2 to TRBJ2-7; 7 bases are a match to TRBD1. The length of the CDR3 is 14 residues. Germline assignment: CDR1 SNHLY and CDR2 FYNNEI. J was trimmed by 3 bases and V by 7 bases; bases with no gene match: 9. The CDR3 nucleotides read TGTGCCAGCATGCCGGGACAGCGAGTCTACGAGCAGTACTTC. It encodes CASMPGQRVYEQYF.

This clonotype turned up a few times. CDR3 sequence (DNA): TGTGCCAGCAGCGTAGGGGGGAGGGGCAGCGACGAGCAGTACTTC. This codes for CASSVGGRGSDEQYF. The V gene is TRBV9, the J gene TRBJ2-7, with 7 bases that match TRBD2. The CDR3 sequence is 15 residues long. The junction had 8 bases not matched to a gene; V was cut back by 0 bases and J by 5 bases. Looked up from germline, CDR1 is SGDLS and CDR2 is YYNGEE.

CDR3: CASSQEGAGTGELFF. Here the CDR3 DNA reads TGTGCCAGCAGCCAAGAGGGGGCAGGGACCGGGGAGCTGTTTTTT. The V call is TRBV3-1, the J call TRBJ2-2, with a weak D call TRBD1 (6 bases). This CDR3 is built from 15 residues. Trimming removed 0 bases at V and 5 bases at J, with 10 bases between. Germline V gene data show CDR1 as LGHDT and CDR2 as YNNKEL (reference sequence).

This clonotype was seen more than once but under ten times. The chain has TRBV24-1 and TRBJ2-2; 8 bases agree with TRBD2. Trimming took 6 bases from V and 2 from J; bases not matched to a gene: 4. Germline V gives CDR1 KGHDR, CDR2 SFDVKD. The CDR3 covers 15 residues. DNA for the CDR3: TGTGCCACCAGTCAACTAGCGGAAAACACCGGGGAGCTGTTTTTT. Amino acids: CATSQLAENTGELFF.

This clonotype came up once. No DNA is shown, since the ends of the CDR3 on it are uncertain; the CDR3 is the one TCRdb lists. This chain uses TRBV19 with TRBJ2-1; the table's D call, TRBD1, was not checked against the DNA. The CDR3 numbers 21 amino acids, ends counted. Germline V gene data show CDR1 as LNHDA and CDR2 as SQIVND (reference sequence). CDR3 sequence reads: CASSQQGGEEQYFGPGNEQFF.

The chain's CDR3 is CASSHLAVGYNEQFF. The CDR3 DNA reads TGTGCCAGCAGCCATCTAGCTGTGGGGTACAATGAGCAGTTCTTC. The chain recombines TRBV7-9 with TRBJ2-1; D may be TRBD2 (5 bases). Germline CDR1 is SEHNR and CDR2 is FQNEAQ (reference sequence). V was trimmed by 5 bases and J by 4 bases, leaving 15 bases between them. The CDR3 has 15 amino acids.

Many counts were recorded for this clonotype. The V gene is TRBV12-3 or TRBV12-4, the J gene TRBJ1-1; tentatively, D is TRBD1 (5 bases). The CDR3 runs 14 residues. V lost 3 bases to trimming and J lost 0 bases, with 8 bases between them. The CDR3 protein is CASSLGVLNTEAFF. The CDR3 DNA sequence: TGTGCCAGCAGTTTGGGGGTATTGAACACTGAAGCTTTCTTT.

The rearrangement joins TRBV20-1 to TRBJ1-6, with a possible D match to TRBD1 (6 bases). The CDR3 is 18 residues long. Per the germline V gene, CDR1 is DFQATT and CDR2 is SNEGSKA (reference sequence). V dropped 1 base and J dropped 7 bases, with 23 bases sitting between them. DNA of the CDR3: TGCAGTGCTAGAGCCCCGGGGATGGAAAGGACAGAGAATTCACCCCTCCACTTT. Protein product: CSARAPGMERTENSPLHF.

This clonotype was recorded at least ten times. The chain combines TRBV5-8 with TRBJ1-6; the D is unclear. This CDR3 contains 14 residues. V was trimmed by 3 bases and J by 1 base, leaving 5 bases between them. CDR1 SGHTS and CDR2 YDEGEE come from the germline V gene. The CDR3 spells CASSSASYNSPLHF. Here the CDR3 DNA reads TGTGCCAGCAGCTCGGCTTCCTATAATTCACCCCTCCACTTT. Supplemented by reference TRBV5-8 and TRBJ1-6, the full variable domain reads EAGVTQSPTHLIKTRGQQATLRCSPISGHTSVYWYQQALGLGLQFLLWYDEGEERNRGNFPPRFSGRQFPNYSSELNVNALELEDSALYLCASSSASYNSPLHFGNGTRLTVT.

Turning to this clonotype: A junction boundary mismatches the germline segment, possibly from a read error. The chain employs TRBV29-1 and TRBJ1-2, with TRBD1 as a possible D gene (5 bases). The CDR3 sequence is 14 residues long. Germline lookup yields CDR1 SQVTM and CDR2 ANQGSEA. CDR3 in DNA: TGCAGCGTCGGCATGGAGGAGGGGACCAGGGAGGAGTTCTTC. This codes for CSVGMEEGTREEFF.

The J gene is TRBJ1-4, the V gene TRBV15; 8 nucleotides match TRBD1. The J segment lost 8 bases and the V segment lost 0 bases, leaving 5 bases of the junction unmatched. Germline assignment: CDR1 LNHNV and CDR2 YYDKDF (reference sequence). This CDR3 is built from 15 residues. The CDR3 coding sequence is TGTGCCACCAGCAGAGACGGACAGGGTAACGAAAAACTGTTTTTT. This codes for CATSRDGQGNEKLFF.